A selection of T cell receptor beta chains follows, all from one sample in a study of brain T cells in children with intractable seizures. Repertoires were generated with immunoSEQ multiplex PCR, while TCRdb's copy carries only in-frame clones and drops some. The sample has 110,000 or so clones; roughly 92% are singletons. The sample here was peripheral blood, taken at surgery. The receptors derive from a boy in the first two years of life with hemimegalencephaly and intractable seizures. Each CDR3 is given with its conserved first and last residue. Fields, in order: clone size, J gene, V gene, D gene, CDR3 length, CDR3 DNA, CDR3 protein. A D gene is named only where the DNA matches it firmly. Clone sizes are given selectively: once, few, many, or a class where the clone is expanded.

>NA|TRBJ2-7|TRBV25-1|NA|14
TGTGCCAGCAGTGCGCCGGGACTTTCCTACGAGCAGTACTTC
CASSAPGLSYEQYF
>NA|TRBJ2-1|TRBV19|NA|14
TGTGCCAGTAGTCTCCAGCGGGCCTACAATGAGCAGTTCTTC
CASSLQRAYNEQFF
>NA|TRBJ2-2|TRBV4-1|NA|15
TGCGCCAGCAGCCAAGTCGGTGGGGCGGGCGGGGAGCTGTTTTTT
CASSQVGGAGGELFF
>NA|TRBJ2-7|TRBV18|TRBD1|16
TGTGCCAGCTCACCAAACCACAGGGGGATCGCCTACGAGCAGTACTTC
CASSPNHRGIAYEQYF
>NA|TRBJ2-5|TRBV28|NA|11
TGTGCCAGCAGTTTAGGACTCCTTCCGTACTTC
CASSLGLLPYF
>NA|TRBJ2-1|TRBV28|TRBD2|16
TGTGCCAGCAGTGCAACGAGGGCTAGCGGGAGTTATGAGCAGTTCTTC
CASSATRASGSYEQFF
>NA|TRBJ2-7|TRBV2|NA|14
TGTGCCAGCAGTCTCCGCCAGGGATCCTACGAGCAGTACTTC
CASSLRQGSYEQYF
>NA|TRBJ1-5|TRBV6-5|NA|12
TGTGCCAGCAGCACCGTGGTACAGCCCCAGCATTTT
CASSTVVQPQHF
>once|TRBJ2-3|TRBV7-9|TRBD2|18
TGTGCCAGCAGCTTAAGGGCGGTTGCGGGAGGCCCGCCGGGTACGCAGTATTTT
CASSLRAVAGGPPGTQYF
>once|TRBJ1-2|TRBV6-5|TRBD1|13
TGTGCCAGTCTCGGGACAGCTAACTATGGCTACACCTTC
CASLGTANYGYTF
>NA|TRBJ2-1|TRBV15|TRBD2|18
TGTGCCACCAGCCCATCCGGGACTAGCGGGAAAGTGGACAATGAGCAGTTCTTC
CATSPSGTSGKVDNEQFF